These 12 T cell receptor beta chains were sequenced from one sample in a study of shared clonotypes between healthy human individuals. Some clones are missing from TCRdb's copy, which holds only in-frame ones; the method was immunoSEQ multiplex PCR. The repertoire has 1,100,000 or so clones, approximately 78% of them found once; the top ten carry about 0.52%. The specimen sequenced was memory CD4+ T cells from PBMCs. Subset given: CD45RA-negative fraction. The receptors derive from a man younger than 30 in good health. Some clones in this sample may be carry-over from other donors' samples.

This rearrangement joins TRBV18 to TRBJ2-2; no reliable D call. Trimming shortened V by 0 bases and J by 3 bases, and 8 bases separated the two germline ends. In germline, CDR1 is KGHSH, CDR2 LQKENI. The CDR3 runs to 15 residues. Here the CDR3 DNA reads TGTGCCAGCTCACCACCGAACAGAGACACCGGGGAGCTGTTTTTT. This gives the protein CASSPPNRDTGELFF.

The chain couples TRBV5-1 to TRBJ2-2; 12 bases are a match to TRBD2. CDR3 size: 15 residues. Per the germline V gene, CDR1 is SGHRS and CDR2 is YFSETQ. J gave up 8 bases and V 1 base, and 3 bases lay outside the gene matches. The CDR3: CASSLRLAGDGELFF. The DNA for the CDR3 is TGCGCCAGCAGCTTGAGACTAGCGGGAGATGGGGAGCTGTTTTTT.

V usage is TRBV4-3 and J usage is TRBJ2-7; possible D gene TRBD1, 5 bases. V was shortened by 0 bases and J by 6 bases, with 9 bases between the two germline ends. CDR3 length equals 13 residues. The germline CDR1 and CDR2 sequences are LGHNA and YSLEER. CDR3 bases: TGCGCCAGCAGCCAAGAGAGAACAGGCGAGCAGTACTTC. Translation: CASSQERTGEQYF.

The chain joins TRBV11-3 to TRBJ2-2, with 9 nucleotides matching TRBD1. The V and J ends lost 4 bases and 7 bases, in that order; junction bases with no gene match: 4. CDR3 length: 14 residues. The germline gives CDR1 SGHNT, CDR2 YENEEA. DNA of the CDR3: TGTGCCAGCAGCTCGACAGGGGGTGTCGGGGAGCTGTTTTTT. As protein: CASSSTGGVGELFF.

The chain employs TRBV19 and TRBJ1-3; D call uncertain. The CDR3 is made up of 18 amino acids. Trimming took off 2 bases at V and 0 bases at J, with 17 bases between the two ends. Germline V CDR1 and CDR2: LNHDA, SQIVND (reference sequence). The CDR3 DNA sequence: TGTGCCAGTAGTATAAACCACGCGCCCGGTTTCTCTGGAAACACCATATATTTT. It specifies CASSINHAPGFSGNTIYF. Variable domain in full (rest from reference TRBV19 and TRBJ1-3): DGGITQSPKYLFRKEGQNVTLSCEQNLNHDAMYWYRQDPGQGLRLIYYSQIVNDFQKGDIAEGYSVSREKKESFPLTVTSAQKNPTAFYLCASSINHAPGFSGNTIYFGEGSWLTVV.

The chain is built from TRBV28 and TRBJ1-1; no definite D call. The V gene's germline CDR1 is MDHEN and CDR2 SYDVKM. CDR3 size: 11 residues. Between the trimmed V and J ends, which lost 5 bases and 7 bases, there was a span of 8 bases. The CDR3 here is CASSRAGEAFF. The CDR3 coding sequence is TGTGCCAGCAGTAGGGCGGGTGAAGCTTTCTTT.

This clone was found once. The V and J genes are TRBV5-1 and TRBJ1-2; TRBD1 aligns across 7 bases. The CDR3 totals 15 residues. J gave up 7 bases and V 1 base, and 10 bases lay outside the gene matches. CDR1 SGHRS and CDR2 YFSETQ come from the germline V gene. CDR3 loop: CASSLTGTALFGYTF. For the CDR3, the DNA is TGCGCCAGCAGCTTGACCGGGACAGCACTCTTTGGCTACACCTTC.

V and J are TRBV19 and TRBJ2-2; 9 bases align to TRBD2. In germline, CDR1 is LNHDA, CDR2 SQIVND (reference sequence). This CDR3 contains 17 residues. The ends lost 6 bases at V and 4 bases at J; junction bases unmatched: 12. The CDR3 here is CASRAWISGSSTGELFF. In DNA, the CDR3 is TGTGCCAGTAGGGCCTGGATTAGCGGGAGTAGCACCGGGGAGCTGTTTTTT.

The chain has TRBV29-1 and TRBJ2-1; 9 positions agree with TRBD1. Germline trimming cut 8 bases from V and 4 bases from J; bases unmatched to any gene: 12. Per germline, CDR1 SQVTM and CDR2 ANQGSEA. The length of the CDR3 is 15 residues. CDR3 nucleotide sequence: TGCAGCACCCGGACAGGGGACTTCACATACAATGAGCAGTTCTTC. As protein: CSTRTGDFTYNEQFF.

J is TRBJ2-5 and V is TRBV4-1; TRBD1 matches at 8 bases. Germline values: CDR1 MGHRA, CDR2 YSYEKL. This CDR3 spans 15 amino acids. Trimming at V came to 6 bases and at J to 4 bases, leaving 10 bases not matched to a gene. CDR3 coding DNA: TGCGCCAGCAGGGGCATTGGGACAGGTGTAGAGACCCAGTACTTC. This gives the protein CASRGIGTGVETQYF.

This chain joins TRBV6-1 and TRBJ1-2; D is ambiguous. The V end was cut by 0 bases, the J end by 8 bases, with 16 bases between. CDR1 MNHNS and CDR2 SASEGT come from the germline V gene. The CDR3 runs to 15 residues. CDR3 in amino acids: CASSEAHGGGWGYTF. For the CDR3, the DNA is TGTGCCAGCAGTGAAGCGCACGGAGGAGGATGGGGCTACACCTTC.

The chain is built from TRBV28 and TRBJ2-7, with a possible D match to TRBD1 (6 bases). With 6 bases removed from V and 0 bases from J, the gap between germline ends came to 12 bases. CDR1 is MDHEN and CDR2 is SYDVKM in the germline V gene. This CDR3 has 14 residues. The CDR3 is CASRTRQDSYEQYF. Here the CDR3 DNA reads TGTGCCAGCAGAACCCGACAGGACTCCTACGAGCAGTACTTC.